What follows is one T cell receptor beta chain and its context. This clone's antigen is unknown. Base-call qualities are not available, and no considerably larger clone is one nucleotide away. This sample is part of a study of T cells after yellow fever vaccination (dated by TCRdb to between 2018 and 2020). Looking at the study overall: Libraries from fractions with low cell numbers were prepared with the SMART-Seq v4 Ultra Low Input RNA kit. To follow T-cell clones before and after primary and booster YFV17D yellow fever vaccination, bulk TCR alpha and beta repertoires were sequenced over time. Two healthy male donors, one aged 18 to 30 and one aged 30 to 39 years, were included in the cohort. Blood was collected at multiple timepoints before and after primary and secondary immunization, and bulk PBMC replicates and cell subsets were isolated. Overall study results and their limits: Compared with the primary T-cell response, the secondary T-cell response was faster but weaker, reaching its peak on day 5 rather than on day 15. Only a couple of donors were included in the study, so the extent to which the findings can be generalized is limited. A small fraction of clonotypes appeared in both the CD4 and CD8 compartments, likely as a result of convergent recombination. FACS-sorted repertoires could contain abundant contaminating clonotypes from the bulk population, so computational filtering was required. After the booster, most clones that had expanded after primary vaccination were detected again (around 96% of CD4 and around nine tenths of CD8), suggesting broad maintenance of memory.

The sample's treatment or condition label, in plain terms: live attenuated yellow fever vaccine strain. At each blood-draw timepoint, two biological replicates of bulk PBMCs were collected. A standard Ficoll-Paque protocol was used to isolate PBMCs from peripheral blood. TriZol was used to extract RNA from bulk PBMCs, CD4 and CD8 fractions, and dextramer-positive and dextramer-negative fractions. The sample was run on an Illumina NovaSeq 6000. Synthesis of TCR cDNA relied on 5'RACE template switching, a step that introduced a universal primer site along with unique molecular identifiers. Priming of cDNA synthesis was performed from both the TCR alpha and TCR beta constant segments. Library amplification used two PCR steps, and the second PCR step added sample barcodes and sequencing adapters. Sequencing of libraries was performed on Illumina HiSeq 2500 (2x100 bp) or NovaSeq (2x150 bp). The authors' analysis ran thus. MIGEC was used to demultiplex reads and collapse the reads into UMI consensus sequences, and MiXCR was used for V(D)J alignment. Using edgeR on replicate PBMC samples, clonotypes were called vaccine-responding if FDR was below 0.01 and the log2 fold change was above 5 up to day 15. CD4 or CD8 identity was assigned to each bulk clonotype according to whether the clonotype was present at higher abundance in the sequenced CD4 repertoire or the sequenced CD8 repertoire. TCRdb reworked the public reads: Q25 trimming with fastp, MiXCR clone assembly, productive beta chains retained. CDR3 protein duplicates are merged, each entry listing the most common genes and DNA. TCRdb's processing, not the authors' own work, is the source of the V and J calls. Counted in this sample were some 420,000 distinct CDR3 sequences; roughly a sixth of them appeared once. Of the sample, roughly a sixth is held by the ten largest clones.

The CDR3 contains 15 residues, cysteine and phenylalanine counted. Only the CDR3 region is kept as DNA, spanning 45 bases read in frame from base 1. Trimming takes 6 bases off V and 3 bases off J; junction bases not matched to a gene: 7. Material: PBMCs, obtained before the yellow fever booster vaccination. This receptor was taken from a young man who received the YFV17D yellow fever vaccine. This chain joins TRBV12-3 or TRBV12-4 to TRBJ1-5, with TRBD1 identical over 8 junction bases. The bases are TGTGCCAGCAGGACGACAGGGGCCCCCAATCAGCCCCAGCATTTT. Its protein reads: CASRTTGAPNQPQHF.